The source of this T cell receptor (beta chain) is a study of regulatory T cells in long-lasting Graves disease. As for the study in general: Prior antithyroid drug treatment in newly diagnosed Graves' patients lasted under 3 months.

The time point here: newly diagnosed GD, antithyroid drugs for less than 3 months. PBMC-extracted RNA yielded the TCR library. Study-wide results and caveats: Persistent patients shared 2,700 or so public clonotypes among themselves. Newly diagnosed patients shared fewer, at about a thousand.

Sequencing libraries for TCR beta were prepared with iRepertoire HTBI primers and Arm-PCR of CDR3 regions. TCRdb called the multiplex PCR reads again in MiXCR, with one record for every CDR3 protein. The sample comprises 440,000 or so distinct CDR3 sequences, 15% of which are singletons, and over 15% rests with the top ten. This clonotype occurred many times. As yet, its antigen is unknown. The sample also formed part of further work on T cells in Graves' hyperthyroidism and ophthalmopathy. That paper states: In making diagnoses, clinical symptoms, serum thyroxine and TRAb, thyroid ultrasound and orbital computed tomography were all used. Researchers report that a 13 V-J model separated ophthalmopathy from stable hyperthyroidism.

This receptor was identified in a woman aged 25 to 39 with Graves disease. The specimen comprised peripheral blood mononuclear cells (PBMCs), sampled at new diagnosis, from a patient treated with antithyroid drugs.

CDR3 nucleotide sequence: TGCGCCAGCAGCTCCCGGGGGAACACCGGGGAGCTGTTTTTT. This translates into CASSSRGNTGELFF. The genes are TRBV5-1 and TRBJ2-2, with TRBD2 as a possible D gene (5 bases). V was pared by 3 bases and J by 1 base, with 7 bases between. The CDR3 is 14 residues long. Germline CDR1 is SGHRS and CDR2 is YFSETQ.